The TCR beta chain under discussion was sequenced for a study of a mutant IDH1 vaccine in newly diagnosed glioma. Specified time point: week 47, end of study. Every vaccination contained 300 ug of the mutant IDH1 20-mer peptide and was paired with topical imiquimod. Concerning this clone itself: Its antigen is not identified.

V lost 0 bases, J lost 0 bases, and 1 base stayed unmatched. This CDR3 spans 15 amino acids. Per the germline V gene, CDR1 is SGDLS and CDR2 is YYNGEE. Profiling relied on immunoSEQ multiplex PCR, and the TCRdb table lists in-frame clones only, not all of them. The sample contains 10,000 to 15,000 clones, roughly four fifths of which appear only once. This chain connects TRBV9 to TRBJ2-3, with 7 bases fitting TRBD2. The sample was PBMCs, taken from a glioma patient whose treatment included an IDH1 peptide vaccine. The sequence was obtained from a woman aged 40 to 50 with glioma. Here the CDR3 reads CASSVAAGSTDTQYF. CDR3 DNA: TGTGCCAGCAGCGTAGCAGCGGGAAGCACAGATACGCAGTATTTT.